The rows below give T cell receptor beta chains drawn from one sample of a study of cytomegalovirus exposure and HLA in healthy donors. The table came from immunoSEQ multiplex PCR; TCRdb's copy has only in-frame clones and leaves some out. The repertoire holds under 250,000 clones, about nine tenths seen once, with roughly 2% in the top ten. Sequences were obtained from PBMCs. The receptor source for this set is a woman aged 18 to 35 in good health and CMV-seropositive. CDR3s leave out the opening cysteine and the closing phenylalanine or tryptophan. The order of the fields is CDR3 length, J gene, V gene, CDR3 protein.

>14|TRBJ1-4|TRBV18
ASSSTIEQANEKLF
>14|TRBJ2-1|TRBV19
ASSIIGEGAYNEQF
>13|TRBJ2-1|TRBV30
AWSVASGSYNEQF
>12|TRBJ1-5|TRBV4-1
ASSQAGGEQPQH
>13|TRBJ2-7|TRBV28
ASKSIAGENYEQY
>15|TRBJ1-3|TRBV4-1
ASSQETGGYSGNTIY
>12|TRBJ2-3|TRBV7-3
ASSRVGDTDTQY
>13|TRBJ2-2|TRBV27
ASTKQGADTGELF
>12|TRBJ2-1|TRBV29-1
SVGPLERENEQF
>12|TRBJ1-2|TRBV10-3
AISESGQGSGYT
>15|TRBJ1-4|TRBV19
ASSIDLGAGQLEKLF